This entry lists 15 T cell receptor beta chains sequenced from one sample in a study of circulating and synovial CD4+ cells in juvenile arthritis. Clones were sequenced by immunoSEQ multiplex PCR, and TCRdb holds only the in-frame ones, with some missing. The sample has approximately 3,500 clones; roughly 79% are singletons. Input material: CD4+ T cells from synovial fluid. Receptors originate from a human donor with juvenile idiopathic arthritis.

The V call is TRBV21-1, the J call TRBJ2-5; TRBD2 was called by the table and not checked on the DNA. TRBV21-1 represents a pseudogene. The CDR3 length is 19 residues. The CDR3 here is CASSKGLGLAGAPEETQYF. CDR3 nucleotide sequence: TGTGCCAGCAGCAAAGGGTTGGGGCTAGCGGGGGCCCCCGAAGAGACCCAGTACTTC.

This rearrangement joins TRBV15 to TRBJ2-5, with TRBD1 as a possible D gene (6 bases). From germline, CDR1 is LNHNV and CDR2 YYDKDF (reference sequence). This CDR3 is 14 amino acids long. V was clipped by 0 bases and J by 4 bases, with 9 bases between them. DNA for the CDR3: TGTGCCACCAGCAGAGATCAGGGGATAGAGACCCAGTACTTC. As protein: CATSRDQGIETQYF. The full variable domain, with the rest looked up from reference TRBV15 and TRBJ2-5, is DAMVIQNPRYQVTQFGKPVTLSCSQTLNHNVMYWYQQKSSQAPKLLFHYYDKDFNNEADTPDNFQSRRPNTSFCFLDIRSPGLGDTAMYLCATSRDQGIETQYFGPGTRLLVL.

V and J are TRBV5-1 and TRBJ2-5; 11 bases match TRBD2. The trim removed 5 bases at V and 11 bases at J, leaving 11 bases unmatched. Germline CDR1 reads SGHRS; CDR2 reads YFSETQ. This CDR3 spans 14 amino acids. CDR3 DNA: TGCGCCAGCAGTACCCGGACTAGCGGGTCCGGGCAGTACTTC. Amino acid sequence: CASSTRTSGSGQYF.

The V gene is TRBV7-9, the J gene TRBJ2-7; TRBD1 is a possible D gene (6 bases). CDR1 SEHNR and CDR2 FQNEAQ come from the germline V gene (reference sequence). With 1 base removed from V and 8 bases from J, the gap between germline ends came to 18 bases. The CDR3 is 15 residues long. The CDR3 protein is CASSLDVSSRDKQYF. CDR3 DNA: TGTGCCAGCAGCTTAGACGTATCTAGCCGGGACAAGCAGTACTTC.

J is TRBJ1-1 and V is TRBV10-3, with D tentatively TRBD1 (5 bases). Germline V gives CDR1 ENHRY, CDR2 SYGVKD. The V end was cut by 0 bases, the J end by 5 bases, with 13 bases between. This CDR3 comprises 15 residues. Here the CDR3 DNA reads TGTGCCATCAGTGAGTCGGGAGGGGCAGGGACTGAAGCTTTCTTT. It translates to CAISESGGAGTEAFF.

This clone was counted a few times. The rearrangement joins TRBV19 to TRBJ1-4; 10 nucleotides agree with TRBD1. V was pared by 4 bases and J by 10 bases, with 9 bases of the junction left unmatched. Germline V gene lookup returns CDR1 LNHDA and CDR2 SQIVND (reference sequence). This CDR3 comprises 15 residues. CDR3 bases: TGTGCCAGTAGTAGAAAGACAGGGGGCTTTGGAAAACTGTTTTTT. Translation: CASSRKTGGFGKLFF. Filled out from reference TRBV19 and TRBJ1-4, the complete variable domain reads DGGITQSPKYLFRKEGQNVTLSCEQNLNHDAMYWYRQDPGQGLRLIYYSQIVNDFQKGDIAEGYSVSREKKESFPLTVTSAQKNPTAFYLCASSRKTGGFGKLFFGSGTQLSVL.

The chain recombines TRBV10-3 with TRBJ2-7; D uncertain. The length of the CDR3 is 14 residues. CDR1 and CDR2 from the germline V gene are ENHRY and SYGVKD. Trimming stripped 10 bases from V and 3 bases from J, with 19 bases between. Written as DNA, the CDR3 is TGTGCCACCAAAACAAAAACAGAGAACTACGAGCAGTACTTC. As protein: CATKTKTENYEQYF.

The CDR3 sequence: CSVAVQNTGELFF. CDR3 in DNA: TGCAGCGTTGCGGTCCAGAACACCGGGGAGCTGTTTTTT. V and J are TRBV29-1 and TRBJ2-2, with D hard to call. The CDR3 has 13 amino acids. In germline, CDR1 is SQVTM, CDR2 ANQGSEA. V was clipped by 4 bases and J by 1 base, with 7 bases between them.

V and J are TRBV30 and TRBJ2-7; 8 bases are a match to TRBD1. CDR3 length: 15 residues. Germline loops: CDR1 GTSNPN, CDR2 SVGIG (reference sequence). The V and J ends lost 1 base and 4 bases, in that order; junction bases with no gene match: 9. DNA for the CDR3: TGTGCCTGGAGTGGAGACCAAGGGACAGGATACGAGCAGTACTTC. Translating it yields CAWSGDQGTGYEQYF. Combining the CDR3 with reference TRBV30 and TRBJ2-7 gives the whole variable domain SQTIHQWPATLVQPVGSPLSLECTVEGTSNPNLYWYRQAAGRGLQLLFYSVGIGQISSEVPQNLSASRPQDRQFILSSKKLLLSDSGFYLCAWSGDQGTGYEQYFGPGTRLTVT.

This clone was detected a few times. The chain combines TRBV9 with TRBJ2-1; 10 nucleotides line up with TRBD2. The ends lost 1 base at V and 10 bases at J; junction bases unmatched: 8. The CDR3 totals 15 residues. The V gene's germline CDR1 is SGDLS and CDR2 YYNGEE. Here the CDR3 reads CASSVLPGLAPEQFF. The CDR3, as DNA: TGTGCCAGCAGCGTACTTCCGGGACTAGCGCCGGAGCAGTTCTTC.

The chain links TRBV2 to TRBJ2-1; a weak D match, TRBD2 (6 bases). Trimming took off 3 bases at V and 5 bases at J, with 14 bases between the two ends. Germline values: CDR1 SNHLY, CDR2 FYNNEI. CDR3 length equals 15 residues. CDR3 sequence: CASSEGLPGNNEQFF. The CDR3 region has the DNA TGTGCCAGCAGTGAGGGACTCCCTGGGAACAATGAGCAGTTCTTC. Full variable domain (missing parts from reference TRBV2 and TRBJ2-1): EPEVTQTPSHQVTQMGQEVILRCVPISNHLYFYWYRQILGQKVEFLVSFYNNEISEKSEIFDDQFSVERPDGSNFTLKIRSTKLEDSAMYFCASSEGLPGNNEQFFGPGTRLTVL.

V and J are TRBV5-3 and TRBJ2-7; 7 nucleotides align to TRBD1. TRBV5-3 carries the ORF label, with uncertain function. The trim removed 0 bases at V and 2 bases at J, leaving 14 bases unmatched. The CDR3 extends over 18 amino acids. The CDR3 sequence is CARSLGGQILLDTYEQYF. CDR3 nucleotide sequence: TGTGCCAGAAGCTTGGGGGGACAGATTCTATTAGACACCTACGAGCAGTACTTC.

The rearrangement joins TRBV6-1 to TRBJ2-3; D may be TRBD2 (6 bases). V lost 4 bases, J lost 4 bases, and 18 bases lay in between. The CDR3 is 16 residues long. The germline V gene has CDR1 MNHNS and CDR2 SASEGT. CDR3 in amino acids: CASSAVTGRFADTQYF. CDR3 nucleotide sequence: TGTGCCAGCAGTGCCGTCACGGGGAGGTTTGCAGATACGCAGTATTTT.

The chain carries TRBV7-8 and TRBJ2-1; weak D call: TRBD2 (5 bases). Germline V lookup: CDR1 SGHVS, CDR2 FQNEAQ. V was pared by 2 bases and J by 4 bases, with 12 bases between. This CDR3 contains 15 residues. The CDR3 region is CASSLKSAAYNEQFF. The CDR3 region has the DNA TGTGCCAGCAGCTTAAAATCAGCGGCTTACAATGAGCAGTTCTTC. Full variable domain (missing parts from reference TRBV7-8 and TRBJ2-1): GAGVSQSPRYKVAKRGQDVALRCDPISGHVSLFWYQQALGQGPEFLTYFQNEAQLDKSGLPSDRFFAERPEGSVSTLKIQRTQQEDSAVYLCASSLKSAAYNEQFFGPGTRLTVL.

The V and J genes are TRBV5-6 and TRBJ2-2; TRBD2 is a possible D gene (6 bases). The germline CDR1 and CDR2 sequences are SGHDT and YYEEEE. The length of the CDR3 is 16 residues. V was pared by 1 base and J by 2 bases, with 12 bases between. CDR3 residues: CASSLMGGPNTGELFF. The CDR3 nucleotides are TGTGCCAGCAGCTTGATGGGGGGTCCAAACACCGGGGAGCTGTTTTTT.